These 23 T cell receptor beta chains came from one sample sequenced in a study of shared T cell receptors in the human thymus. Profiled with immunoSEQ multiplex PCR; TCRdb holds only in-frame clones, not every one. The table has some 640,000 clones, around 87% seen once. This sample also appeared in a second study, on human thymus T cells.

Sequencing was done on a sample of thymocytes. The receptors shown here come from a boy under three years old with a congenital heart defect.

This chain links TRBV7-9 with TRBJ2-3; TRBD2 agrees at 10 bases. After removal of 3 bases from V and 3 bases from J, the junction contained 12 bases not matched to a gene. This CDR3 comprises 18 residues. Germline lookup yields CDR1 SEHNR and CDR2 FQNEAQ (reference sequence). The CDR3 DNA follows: TGTGCCAGCAGCTTTGATAGCGGGAGGTACTCTGTTACAGATACGCAGTATTTT. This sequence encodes CASSFDSGRYSVTDTQYF.

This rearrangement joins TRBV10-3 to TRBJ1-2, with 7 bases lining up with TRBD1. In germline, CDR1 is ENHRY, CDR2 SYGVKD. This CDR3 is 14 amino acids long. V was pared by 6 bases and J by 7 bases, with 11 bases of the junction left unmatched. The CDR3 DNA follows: TGTGCCATCAGCCGGGACAGTAAGGGCGGTGGCTACACCTTC. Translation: CAISRDSKGGGYTF.

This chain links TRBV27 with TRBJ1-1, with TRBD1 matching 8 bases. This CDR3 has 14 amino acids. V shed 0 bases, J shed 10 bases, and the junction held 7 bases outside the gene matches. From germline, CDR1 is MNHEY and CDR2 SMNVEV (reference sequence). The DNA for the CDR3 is TGTGCCAGCAGTTTATCGACAGGGGAGGCTCGAGCTTTCTTT. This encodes CASSLSTGEARAFF.

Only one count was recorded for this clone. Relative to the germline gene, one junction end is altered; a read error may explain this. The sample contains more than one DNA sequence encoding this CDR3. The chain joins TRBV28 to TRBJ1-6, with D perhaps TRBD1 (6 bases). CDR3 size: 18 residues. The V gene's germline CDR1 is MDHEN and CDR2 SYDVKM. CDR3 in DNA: TGTGCCAGCAGTTTACCGCGGACAGAGAGCTCCTATAATTCCCCCCTCCACTTT. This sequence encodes CASSLPRTESSYNSPLHF.

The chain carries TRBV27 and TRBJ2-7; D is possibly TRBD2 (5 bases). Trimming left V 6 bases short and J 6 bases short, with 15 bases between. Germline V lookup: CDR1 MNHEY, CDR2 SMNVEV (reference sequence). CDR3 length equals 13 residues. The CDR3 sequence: CASRNPSEGEQYF. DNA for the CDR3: TGTGCCAGCAGGAACCCCTCTGAGGGCGAGCAGTACTTC.

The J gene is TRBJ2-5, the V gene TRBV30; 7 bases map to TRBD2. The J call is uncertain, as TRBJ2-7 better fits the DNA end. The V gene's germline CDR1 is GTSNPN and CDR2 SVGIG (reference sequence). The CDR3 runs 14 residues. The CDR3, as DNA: TGTGCCTGGAGTGGGGGGGGAGGGAGATACGAGCAGTACTTC. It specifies CAWSGGGGRYEQYF.

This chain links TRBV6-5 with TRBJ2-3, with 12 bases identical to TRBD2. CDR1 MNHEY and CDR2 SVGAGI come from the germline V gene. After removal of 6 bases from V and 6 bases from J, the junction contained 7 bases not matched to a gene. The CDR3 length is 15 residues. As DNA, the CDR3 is TGTGCCAGCAGCAGCGGGACTAGCGGGTCGGATACGCAGTATTTT. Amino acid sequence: CASSSGTSGSDTQYF.

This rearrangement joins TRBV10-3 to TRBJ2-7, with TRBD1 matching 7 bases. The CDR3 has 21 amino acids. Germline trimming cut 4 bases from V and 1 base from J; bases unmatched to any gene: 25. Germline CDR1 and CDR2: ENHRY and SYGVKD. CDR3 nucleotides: TGTGCCATCAGTGGCCCTAGGTATAAGGGGGCTGAGAGATTAACGTCCTACGAGCAGTACTTC. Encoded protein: CAISGPRYKGAERLTSYEQYF.

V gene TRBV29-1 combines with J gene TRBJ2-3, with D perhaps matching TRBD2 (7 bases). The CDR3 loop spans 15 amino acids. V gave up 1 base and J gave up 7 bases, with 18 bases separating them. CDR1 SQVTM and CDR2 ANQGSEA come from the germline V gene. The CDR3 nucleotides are TGCAGCGTTGAAGGGAGGGGGGGCCGATTACATACGCAGTATTTT. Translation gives CSVEGRGGRLHTQYF.

CDR3 loop: CASSSQGTRETQYF. The CDR3 DNA is TGTGCCAGCAGCTCCCAAGGGACTCGAGAGACCCAGTACTTC. J is TRBJ2-5 and V is TRBV7-2, with D perhaps matching TRBD2 (6 bases). Germline V gene lookup returns CDR1 SGHTA and CDR2 FQGNSA. V dropped 4 bases and J dropped 4 bases, with 13 bases sitting between them. The CDR3 is made up of 14 amino acids.

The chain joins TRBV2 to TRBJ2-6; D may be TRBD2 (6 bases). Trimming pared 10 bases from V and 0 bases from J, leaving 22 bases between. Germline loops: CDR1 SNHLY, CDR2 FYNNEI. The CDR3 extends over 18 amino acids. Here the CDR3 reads CATPSTPGESSGANVLTF. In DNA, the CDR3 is TGTGCCACCCCGTCGACTCCGGGAGAAAGCTCTGGGGCCAACGTCCTGACTTTC.

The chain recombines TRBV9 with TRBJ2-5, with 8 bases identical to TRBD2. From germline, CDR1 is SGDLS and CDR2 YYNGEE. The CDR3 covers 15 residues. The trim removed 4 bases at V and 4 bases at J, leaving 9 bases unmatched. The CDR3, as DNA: TGTGCCAGCAGCCCAACGGGGGGGCCAGGAGAGACCCAGTACTTC. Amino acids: CASSPTGGPGETQYF.

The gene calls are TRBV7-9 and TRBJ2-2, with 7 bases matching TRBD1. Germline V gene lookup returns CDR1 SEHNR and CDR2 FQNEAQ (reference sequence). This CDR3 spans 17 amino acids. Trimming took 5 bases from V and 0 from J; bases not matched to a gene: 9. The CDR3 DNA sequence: TGTGCCAGCAGCCCGGGACAGCGGTTCGCGAACACCGGGGAGCTGTTTTTT. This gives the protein CASSPGQRFANTGELFF.

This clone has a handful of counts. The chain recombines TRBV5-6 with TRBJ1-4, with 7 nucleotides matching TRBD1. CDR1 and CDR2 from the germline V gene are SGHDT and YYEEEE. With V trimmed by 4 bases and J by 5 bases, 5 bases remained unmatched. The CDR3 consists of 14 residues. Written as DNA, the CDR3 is TGTGCCAGCAGCCCGGGACAGTTAAATGAAAAACTGTTTTTT. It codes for CASSPGQLNEKLFF.

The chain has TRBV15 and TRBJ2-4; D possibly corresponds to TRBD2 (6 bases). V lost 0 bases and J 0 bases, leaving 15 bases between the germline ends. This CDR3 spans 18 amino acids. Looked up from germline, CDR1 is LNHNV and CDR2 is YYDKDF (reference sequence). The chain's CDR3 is CATSRDRVAEAAKNIQYF. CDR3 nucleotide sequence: TGTGCCACCAGCAGAGATCGAGTAGCGGAGGCAGCCAAAAACATTCAGTACTTC.

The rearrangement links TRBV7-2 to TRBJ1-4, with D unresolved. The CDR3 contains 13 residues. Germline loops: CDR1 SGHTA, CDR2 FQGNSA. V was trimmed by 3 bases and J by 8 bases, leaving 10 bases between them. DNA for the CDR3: TGTGCCAGCAGCTTCTTCAAGAGGGAAAAACTGTTTTTT. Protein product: CASSFFKREKLFF.

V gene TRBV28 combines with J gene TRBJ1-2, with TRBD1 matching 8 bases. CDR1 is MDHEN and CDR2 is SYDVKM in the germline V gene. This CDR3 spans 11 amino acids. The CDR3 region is CAIRGPYGYTF. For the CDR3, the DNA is TGTGCGATCAGGGGGCCCTATGGCTACACCTTC.

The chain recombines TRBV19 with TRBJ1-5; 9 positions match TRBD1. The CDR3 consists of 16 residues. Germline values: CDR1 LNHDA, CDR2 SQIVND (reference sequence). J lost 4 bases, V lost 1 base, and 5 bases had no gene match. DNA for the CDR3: TGTGCCAGTAGTATAGTAGGGACAGGGAAGAATCAGCCCCAGCATTTT. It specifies CASSIVGTGKNQPQHF.

The CDR3 DNA sequence: TGTGCCATCAGTAAAGACTACAGGGGGCCTCTGTTTTTT. Its protein is CAISKDYRGPLFF. The chain couples TRBV10-3 to TRBJ1-4; 9 bases line up with TRBD1. CDR3 size: 13 residues. The germline gives CDR1 ENHRY, CDR2 SYGVKD. The V gene end was trimmed by 5 bases and the J gene end by 14 bases; junction bases not matched to a gene: 9.

The DNA for the CDR3 is TGTGCCAGTAGTTCAGGGGGCTCTTTTGAAAAACTGTTTTTT. Its translation is CASSSGGSFEKLFF. The chain has TRBV19 and TRBJ1-4; 8 bases fit TRBD1. This CDR3 is 14 amino acids long. Germline-derived CDR1 and CDR2 are LNHDA and SQIVND (reference sequence). V was pared by 5 bases and J by 7 bases, with 6 bases of the junction left unmatched.

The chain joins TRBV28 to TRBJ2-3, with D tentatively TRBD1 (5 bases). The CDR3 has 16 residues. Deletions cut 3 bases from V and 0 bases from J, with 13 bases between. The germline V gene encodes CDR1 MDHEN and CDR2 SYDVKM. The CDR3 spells CASSLPRQISTDTQYF. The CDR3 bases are TGTGCCAGCAGTTTGCCCCGACAGATAAGCACAGATACGCAGTATTTT.

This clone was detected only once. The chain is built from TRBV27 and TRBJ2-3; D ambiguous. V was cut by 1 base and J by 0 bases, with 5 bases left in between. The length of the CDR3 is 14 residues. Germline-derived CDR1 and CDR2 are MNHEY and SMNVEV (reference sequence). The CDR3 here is CASSLFISTDTQYF. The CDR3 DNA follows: TGTGCCAGCAGTTTATTTATAAGCACAGATACGCAGTATTTT.

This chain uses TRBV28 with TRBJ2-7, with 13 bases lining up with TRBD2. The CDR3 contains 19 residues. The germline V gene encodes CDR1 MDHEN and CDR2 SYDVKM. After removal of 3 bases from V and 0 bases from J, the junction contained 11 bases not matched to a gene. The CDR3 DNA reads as TGTGCCAGCAGTTTGGTCGGGACTAGCGGGGTCCTCAGCTCCTACGAGCAGTACTTC. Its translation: CASSLVGTSGVLSSYEQYF.